The entry that follows covers one TCR beta chain sequence. Its specificity is not known. Mismatch with germline at one junction end may stem from a read error. All patients reached thyroid surgery having received no treatment beforehand. These data come from a study of metastatic and nonmetastatic thyroid tumors. About the study: The study looked at repertoires side by side in blood and in tumor or nodule tissue from malignant and benign thyroid patients.

Authors' processing steps: Differences in CDR3 between clinicopathological groups were drawn on to build a classifier intended to discriminate distant-metastatic papillary thyroid cancer patients. Through MiXCR, TCRdb re-clonotyped the PCR reads. The V and J calls and clone size are TCRdb's, not the authors'. The repertoire holds 6,400 or so clones, roughly a third seen once, with 20% to 25% in the top ten. Germline loops: CDR1 MNHNS, CDR2 SASEGT. The CDR3 is 12 amino acids. Study-level points and caveats: Benign nodules reportedly had significantly lower TCR beta diversity than malignant thyroid tumors in blood and tumor.

The receptor's source is a female donor with papillary thyroid cancer or a benign thyroid nodule (not recorded which). Some clones in this sample may be carry-over from other donors' samples. Sequencing was done on a sample of tumor tissue. The chain combines TRBV6-1 with TRBJ1-6; a weak D match, TRBD1 (6 bases). As DNA, the CDR3 is TGCGCCAGCAGCGAGGACAGATCACCCCTCCACTTT. Its translation: CASSEDRSPLHF.